What follows are 2 T cell receptor beta chains derived from one specimen sequenced in a study of T cell responses to AZD1222 COVID-19 vaccine. TCRdb keeps only in-frame clones here, not all; method: immunoSEQ multiplex PCR. This table holds about 140,000 clones, around 92% found once. The specimen comprised peripheral blood, sampled 28 days after the second AZD1222 dose. Receptor source: an adult who received the AZD1222 COVID-19 vaccine.

The genes are TRBV7-6 and TRBJ2-5, with TRBD2 matching over 11 bases. This CDR3 is built from 16 residues. Per germline, CDR1 SGHVS and CDR2 FNYEAQ. The J segment lost 0 bases and the V segment lost 5 bases, leaving 5 bases of the junction unmatched. The CDR3 DNA is TGTGCCAGCAGCGAACGGACTAGCGGGTACCAAGAGACCCAGTACTTC. Translating it yields CASSERTSGYQETQYF.

The V gene is TRBV2, the J gene TRBJ2-7, with 7 nucleotides matching TRBD1. The CDR3 is 13 residues long. CDR1 SNHLY and CDR2 FYNNEI come from the germline V gene. The V gene end was trimmed by 5 bases and the J gene end by 6 bases; junction bases not matched to a gene: 7. The CDR3 reads CASSSDRAGEQYF. As DNA, the CDR3 is TGTGCCAGCAGTTCAGACAGGGCGGGCGAGCAGTACTTC.